This T cell receptor beta chain was sequenced in a study of CD8 T cells in ankylosing spondylitis. This clonotype was recorded at least ten times. Using quantitative 5'-RACE with molecular barcodes, the authors made TCR beta libraries. Each CDR3 protein gets one entry after TCRdb re-called the 5' RACE reads with MiXCR. The sample carries around 150,000 distinct CDR3 sequences, about 7% recorded once. CDR3 length equals 15 residues. Per the germline V gene, CDR1 is MGHDK and CDR2 is SYGVNS. The ends were cut back, 5 bases at V and 7 bases at J, with 20 bases in the middle. Source material: blood, either unsorted or a sorted T cell fraction (not recorded which). The chain has TRBV25-1 and TRBJ1-2; tentative D call: TRBD1 (5 bases). The receptor was isolated from a female donor with ankylosing spondylitis or in good health (not recorded which). The CDR3 DNA follows: TGTGCCAGCAGTCCCAGCCCGGCCAGGGCTGGTGGCTACACCTTC. Translation: CASSPSPARAGGYTF.